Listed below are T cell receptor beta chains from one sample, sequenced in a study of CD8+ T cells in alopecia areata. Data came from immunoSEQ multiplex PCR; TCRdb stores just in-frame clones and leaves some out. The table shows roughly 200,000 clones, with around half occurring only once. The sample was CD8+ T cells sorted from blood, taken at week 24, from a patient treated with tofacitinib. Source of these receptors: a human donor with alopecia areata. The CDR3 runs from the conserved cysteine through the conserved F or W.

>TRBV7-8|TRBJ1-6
CASSLVPENNSPLHF
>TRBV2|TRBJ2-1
CASSPGSYNEQFF
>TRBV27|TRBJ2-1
CASSFFGTSRLNEQFF
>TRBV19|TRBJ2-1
CATLASTYNEQFF
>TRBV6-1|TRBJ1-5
CASSEGGRAQPQHF
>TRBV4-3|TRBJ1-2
CASSQDGLGAVGYGYTF
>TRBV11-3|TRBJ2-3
CASSSRASTDTQYF
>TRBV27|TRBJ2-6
CASSSPGGAGANVLTF
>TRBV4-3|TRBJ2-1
CASSQDGGLEQFF
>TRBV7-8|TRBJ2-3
CASSKLRGGSLADTQYF
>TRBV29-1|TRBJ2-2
CSVEVAGASSGELFF